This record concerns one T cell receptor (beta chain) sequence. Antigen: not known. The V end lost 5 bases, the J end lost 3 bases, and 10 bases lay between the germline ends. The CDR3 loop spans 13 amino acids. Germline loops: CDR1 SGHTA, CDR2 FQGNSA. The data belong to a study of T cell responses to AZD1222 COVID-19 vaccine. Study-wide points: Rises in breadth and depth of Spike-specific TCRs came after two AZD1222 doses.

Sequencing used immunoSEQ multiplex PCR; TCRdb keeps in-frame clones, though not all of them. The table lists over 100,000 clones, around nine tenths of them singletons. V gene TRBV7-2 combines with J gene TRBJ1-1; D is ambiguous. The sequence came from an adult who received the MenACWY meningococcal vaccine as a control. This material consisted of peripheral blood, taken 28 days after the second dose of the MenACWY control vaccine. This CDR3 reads CASSADGYTEAFF. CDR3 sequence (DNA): TGTGCCAGCAGCGCGGACGGGTACACTGAAGCTTTCTTT.